This T cell receptor (beta chain) was captured by sequencing in a study of blood T cell repertoires in COVID-19. This table comes from immunoSEQ multiplex PCR, and its TCRdb copy is limited to in-frame clones, with some not included. Here the sample spans some 180,000 clones, 80% to 90% being singletons. V was clipped by 1 base and J by 4 bases, with 7 bases between them. Germline lookup yields CDR1 SEHNR and CDR2 FQNEAQ (reference sequence). The CDR3 extends over 13 amino acids. This chain links TRBV7-9 with TRBJ1-2; perhaps TRBD1 as D (6 bases). This TCR came from a woman aged 40 to 55 with COVID-19, enrolled during active disease. Source material: peripheral blood. The chain's CDR3 is CASSLGDTYGYTF. As DNA, the CDR3 is TGTGCCAGCAGCTTAGGGGACACCTATGGCTACACCTTC.